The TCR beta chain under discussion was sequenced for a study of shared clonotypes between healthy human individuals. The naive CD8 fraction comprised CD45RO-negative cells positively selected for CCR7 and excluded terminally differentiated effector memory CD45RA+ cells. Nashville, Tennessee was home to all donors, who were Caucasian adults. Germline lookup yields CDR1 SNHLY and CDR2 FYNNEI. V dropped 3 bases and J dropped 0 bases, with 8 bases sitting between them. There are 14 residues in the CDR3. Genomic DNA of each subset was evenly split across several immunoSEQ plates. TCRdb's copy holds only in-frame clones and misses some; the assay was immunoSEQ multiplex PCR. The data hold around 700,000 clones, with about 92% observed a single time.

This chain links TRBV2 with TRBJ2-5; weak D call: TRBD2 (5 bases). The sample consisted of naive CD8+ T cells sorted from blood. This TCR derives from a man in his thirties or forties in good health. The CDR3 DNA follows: TGTGCCAGCAGTGACCCTAGCCACCAAGAGACCCAGTACTTC. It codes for CASSDPSHQETQYF.